The clone carrying this TCR beta chain came up a few times. Its antigen remains unknown. These data originate in a study of yellow fever vaccine responses in identical twins. General study findings and limits: In identical twins, vaccine T cell responses appeared partly shared and partly individual.

TCRdb recomputed calls from the RT-PCR reads with MiXCR, one row per CDR3 protein. The sample contains 9,500 or so distinct CDR3 sequences, less than 90% of which appear only once. The input for sequencing was T cells from blood (PBMCs), unsorted or a sorted subset (not recorded which), taken before or after yellow fever vaccination (not recorded which). This TCR was sampled from a woman younger than 35 who received the yellow fever vaccine.

CDR3 region: CASSLGGGYSNQPQHF. The DNA of the CDR3 is TGTGCCAGCAGCTTAGGGGGGGGCTATAGCAATCAGCCCCAGCATTTT. The rearrangement uses TRBV11-2 and TRBJ1-5; the D gene is possibly TRBD1 (6 bases). The CDR3 extends over 16 amino acids. The ends were cut back, 1 base at V and 0 bases at J, with 10 bases in the middle. Per the germline V gene, CDR1 is SGHAT and CDR2 is FQNNGV.